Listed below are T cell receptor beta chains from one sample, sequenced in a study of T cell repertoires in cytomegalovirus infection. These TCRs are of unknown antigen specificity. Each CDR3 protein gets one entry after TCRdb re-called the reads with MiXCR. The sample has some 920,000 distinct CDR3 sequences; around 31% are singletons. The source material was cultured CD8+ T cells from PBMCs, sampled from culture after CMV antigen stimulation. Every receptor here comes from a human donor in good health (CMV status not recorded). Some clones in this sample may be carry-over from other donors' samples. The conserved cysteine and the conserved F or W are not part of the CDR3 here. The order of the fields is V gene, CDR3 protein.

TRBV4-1,ASSQAGGSSYEQY
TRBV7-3,ASSRLGTPREEQF
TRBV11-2,ASSSGGGRSYNEQF
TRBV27,ASSLGNHYGYT
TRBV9,ASSAGYSPLH
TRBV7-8,ASSLSFREAGSVVYT
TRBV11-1,ASSFQWVTKAF
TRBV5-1,ASSLLKRGTAEAF
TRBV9,ASSVGGKDEQY
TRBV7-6,ASSHGRVDEQY
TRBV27,ASSPSVGSPPH
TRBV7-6,ASSIQGIPYEQY
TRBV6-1,ASSIVQGYEQY
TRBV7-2,ASSFVFYEQY
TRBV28,ASSLIPNTGELF
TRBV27,ASTAGHSGGETQY
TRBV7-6,ASNILLAEPYNEQF
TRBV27,ASSFGTRRTDTQY
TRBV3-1,ASSKLRGTADRLSYNEQF
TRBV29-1,SVVWHGGAEKLF
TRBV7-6,ATSTPTYEQY
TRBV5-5,ASSLVRTGTLQPQH
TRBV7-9,ASSPRDSPPETQY
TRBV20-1,SASIRQGNQPQH
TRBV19,ASSTQGGGSYNEQF
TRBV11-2,ASSDPGTSTDTQY
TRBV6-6,ASKAVAESTDTQY
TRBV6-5,ASSAGTGMEQY
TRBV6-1,ASSESWKGRYSNQPQH
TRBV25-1,ASSGGGWTEAF
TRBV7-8,AISSTANYGYT
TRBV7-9,ANSRDYYGYT
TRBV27,ASSLIVGGTAFGPLH